These 26 T cell receptor beta chains originate from one sample sequenced in a study of blood T cell repertoires in COVID-19. This table comes from immunoSEQ multiplex PCR, and its TCRdb copy is limited to in-frame clones, with some not included. Among about 260,000 clones listed, roughly 88% were seen once. What was sequenced was peripheral blood. The origin of the receptors is a human donor in a cohort sampled during active COVID-19.

The chain recombines TRBV24-1 with TRBJ1-5, with D hard to call. The germline gives CDR1 KGHDR, CDR2 SFDVKD. The CDR3 runs to 14 residues. Deletions cut 4 bases from V and 0 bases from J, with 6 bases between. The CDR3 reads CATSDIHSNQPQHF. CDR3 in DNA: TGTGCCACCAGTGACATCCATAGCAATCAGCCCCAGCATTTT.

The chain joins TRBV6-6 to TRBJ2-2, with TRBD1 as a possible D gene (5 bases). Germline assignment: CDR1 MNHNY and CDR2 SVGAGI (reference sequence). V was pared by 0 bases and J by 2 bases, with 10 bases between. This CDR3 comprises 16 residues. The CDR3, as DNA: TGTGCCAGCAGTTACTCGAAAGGGGCAAACACCGGGGAGCTGTTTTTT. As protein: CASSYSKGANTGELFF.

The chain recombines TRBV5-8 with TRBJ2-7; D remains unclear. This CDR3 comprises 12 residues. V was trimmed by 6 bases and J by 1 base, leaving 8 bases between them. CDR1 and CDR2 from the germline V gene are SGHTS and YDEGEE. Written as DNA, the CDR3 is TGTGCCAGCACGCAGTTTTCCTACGAGCAGTACTTC. Amino acid sequence: CASTQFSYEQYF.

This clone was seen at least ten times. The V gene is TRBV27, the J gene TRBJ2-5, with 8 bases that match TRBD2. Per germline, CDR1 MNHEY and CDR2 SMNVEV (reference sequence). This CDR3 region has 13 residues. The junction had 6 bases not matched to a gene; V was cut back by 7 bases and J by 5 bases. The CDR3 spells CASTDGGAETQYF. DNA of the CDR3: TGTGCCAGCACCGACGGGGGGGCGGAGACCCAGTACTTC.

This chain connects TRBV10-3 to TRBJ1-1; D gene ambiguous. V lost 6 bases to trimming and J lost 1 base, with 15 bases between them. The germline V gene encodes CDR1 ENHRY and CDR2 SYGVKD. The CDR3 is 15 amino acids. CDR3 protein: CAISPLDGGNTEAFF. CDR3 sequence (DNA): TGTGCCATCAGCCCCCTCGACGGAGGGAACACTGAAGCTTTCTTT.

This chain links TRBV27 with TRBJ1-2; 7 bases agree with TRBD1. Germline CDR1 MNHEY, CDR2 SMNVEV (reference sequence). The CDR3 covers 17 residues. The ends lost 1 base at V and 2 bases at J; junction bases unmatched: 10. The DNA of the CDR3 is TGTGCCAGCAGTTTATACTGGGGGACAGAGCGAAACTATGGCTACACCTTC. This gives the protein CASSLYWGTERNYGYTF.

This rearrangement joins TRBV6-2 or TRBV6-3 to TRBJ2-6; D remains unclear. From germline, CDR1 is MNHEY and CDR2 SVGEGT. The CDR3 covers 16 residues. V lost 6 bases and J lost 0, with 12 bases in between. The CDR3 loop reads CASSPGKHSGANVLTF. The CDR3 bases are TGTGCCAGCAGCCCTGGCAAACACTCTGGGGCCAACGTCCTGACTTTC.

This clone was seen only once. The chain recombines TRBV10-3 with TRBJ2-7; D is ambiguous. The ends were cut back, 2 bases at V and 7 bases at J, with 12 bases in the middle. The CDR3 consists of 13 residues. In germline, CDR1 is ENHRY, CDR2 SYGVKD. The DNA for the CDR3 is TGTGCCATCAGTGAGCCCCCGAAAGCAGAGCAGTACTTC. Amino acid sequence: CAISEPPKAEQYF.

In DNA, the CDR3 is TGTGCCACCAGCAGGACTAGCGTCTACGAGCAGTACTTC. Protein product: CATSRTSVYEQYF. The chain joins TRBV15 to TRBJ2-7; 8 nucleotides line up with TRBD2. The CDR3 sequence is 13 residues long. The V segment lost 3 bases and the J segment 3 bases; nucleotides outside the gene matches: 1. Per germline, CDR1 LNHNV and CDR2 YYDKDF (reference sequence).

The chain links TRBV9 to TRBJ2-7; TRBD1 is a possible D gene (6 bases). The CDR3 covers 13 residues. Per the germline V gene, CDR1 is SGDLS and CDR2 is YYNGEE. V was pared by 0 bases and J by 5 bases, with 9 bases between. CDR3 bases: TGTGCCAGCAGCGTAGCAGGGGATCACGAGCAGTACTTC. This codes for CASSVAGDHEQYF.

The J gene is TRBJ1-1, the V gene TRBV6-5, with D maybe TRBD1 (6 bases). CDR1 is MNHEY and CDR2 is SVGAGI in the germline V gene. The CDR3 spans 12 residues. Trimming stripped 11 bases from V and 4 bases from J, with 14 bases between. The CDR3 loop reads CASKGDITEAFF. The CDR3 DNA reads TGTGCCTCGAAGGGGGATATCACTGAAGCTTTCTTT.

The rearrangement uses TRBV11-2 and TRBJ2-7; 8 bases align to TRBD2. Germline CDR1 is SGHAT and CDR2 is FQNNGV. This CDR3 is 13 amino acids long. J gave up 0 bases and V 5 bases, and 0 bases lay outside the gene matches. The CDR3 is CASSREGSYEQYF. In nucleotides, the CDR3 is TGTGCCAGCAGCCGGGAGGGCTCCTACGAGCAGTACTTC. The full variable domain, rest sourced from reference TRBV11-2 and TRBJ2-7, is EAGVAQSPRYKIIEKRQSVAFWCNPISGHATLYWYQQILGQGPKLLIQFQNNGVVDDSQLPKDRFSAERLKGVDSTLKIQPAKLEDSAVYLCASSREGSYEQYFGPGTRLTVT.

J is TRBJ1-6 and V is TRBV19; D remains ambiguous. The CDR3 is 15 residues long. V lost 0 bases, J lost 7 bases, and 10 bases lay in between. CDR1 and CDR2 from the germline V gene are LNHDA and SQIVND (reference sequence). In DNA form, the CDR3 reads TGTGCCAGTAGTATAGAAGCAGGCGCCAATTCACCCCTCCACTTT. Translating it yields CASSIEAGANSPLHF.

The table lists this clone with a count of one. The CDR3 loop reads CASSARGGANTEAFF. CDR3 in DNA: TGTGCCAGCAGTGCGAGAGGGGGCGCGAACACTGAAGCTTTCTTT. This chain connects TRBV7-9 to TRBJ1-1, with 7 positions matching TRBD1. The J segment lost 1 base and the V segment lost 6 bases, leaving 8 bases of the junction unmatched. CDR3 length: 15 amino acids. Germline V gives CDR1 SEHNR, CDR2 FQNEAQ (reference sequence).

This clone showed up just a few times. The chain couples TRBV30 to TRBJ1-4; 9 positions match TRBD1. After removal of 6 bases from V and 8 bases from J, the junction contained 7 bases not matched to a gene. Per germline, CDR1 GTSNPN and CDR2 SVGIG (reference sequence). The CDR3 runs to 13 residues. CDR3 amino acids: CACSGTGYEKLFF. In DNA, the CDR3 is TGTGCCTGTTCCGGGACAGGGTACGAAAAACTGTTTTTT.

This sequence joins TRBV7-2 and TRBJ1-2; the D gene is possibly TRBD1 (5 bases). V lost 0 bases, J lost 3 bases, and 8 bases lay in between. Per the germline V gene, CDR1 is SGHTA and CDR2 is FQGNSA. The CDR3 spans 14 residues. The CDR3 reads CASSLAYRYYGYTF. The CDR3 DNA is TGTGCCAGCAGCTTAGCGTACAGGTACTATGGCTACACCTTC.

The chain combines TRBV11-3 with TRBJ2-7; TRBD2 is a possible D gene (7 bases). This CDR3 contains 15 residues. The germline gives CDR1 SGHNT, CDR2 YENEEA. Trimming pared 6 bases from V and 6 bases from J, leaving 21 bases between. The CDR3 region is CASRRGGTESAEQYF. Here the CDR3 DNA reads TGTGCCAGCAGGAGGGGGGGGACCGAATCCGCCGAGCAGTACTTC.

This clone was recorded once. This CDR3 reads CASSIVFRGGLSGANVLTF. The CDR3 DNA reads as TGTGCCAGTAGTATAGTATTCAGGGGTGGTCTCTCTGGGGCCAACGTCCTGACTTTC. J is TRBJ2-6 and V is TRBV19; a weak D match, TRBD1 (6 bases). V was shortened by 1 base and J by 0 bases, with 16 bases between the two germline ends. CDR1 and CDR2 from the germline V gene are LNHDA and SQIVND (reference sequence). The CDR3 has 19 amino acids.

This clone has just one count. This chain links TRBV5-1 with TRBJ1-6; 9 nucleotides line up with TRBD1. The ends lost 5 bases at V and 5 bases at J; junction bases unmatched: 5. The CDR3 totals 15 residues. Germline CDR1 is SGHRS and CDR2 is YFSETQ. The CDR3 protein is CASRPGQGDNSPLHF. CDR3 sequence (DNA): TGCGCCAGCAGACCGGGACAGGGTGATAATTCACCCCTCCACTTT.

The genes are TRBV18 and TRBJ2-7; 9 nucleotides match TRBD1. Looked up from germline, CDR1 is KGHSH and CDR2 is LQKENI. Unmatched junction bases numbered 5, after V lost 3 bases and J lost 8 bases. CDR3 length: 13 amino acids. The CDR3 DNA sequence: TGTGCCAGCTCACCCGGGGACAGGGTGAAGCAGTACTTC. This codes for CASSPGDRVKQYF.

The chain has TRBV6-1 and TRBJ2-3; perhaps TRBD2 as D (6 bases). The CDR3 is 15 residues long. Trimming took 1 base from V and 0 from J, leaving 8 bases between them. Germline-derived CDR1 and CDR2 are MNHNS and SASEGT. The CDR3 spells CASSEGAGSTDTQYF. The CDR3 DNA is TGTGCCAGCAGTGAAGGGGCGGGGAGCACAGATACGCAGTATTTT.

V and J are TRBV28 and TRBJ2-1; D unresolved. The CDR3 is made up of 14 amino acids. Trimming shortened V by 3 bases and J by 2 bases, and 8 bases separated the two germline ends. Germline V gives CDR1 MDHEN, CDR2 SYDVKM. The CDR3 sequence: CASSFLAPYNEQFF. The CDR3 coding sequence is TGTGCCAGCAGTTTCTTGGCCCCCTACAATGAGCAGTTCTTC.

This clone was counted a few times. The chain is built from TRBV7-8 and TRBJ2-7, with TRBD1 matching over 7 bases. V shed 4 bases and J 2 bases; nucleotides not matched to a gene: 5. The germline V gene has CDR1 SGHVS and CDR2 FQNEAQ. This CDR3 has 14 residues. The CDR3 reads CASSSYRGPYEQYF. CDR3 DNA: TGTGCCAGCAGCTCATACAGGGGTCCCTACGAGCAGTACTTC.

V gene TRBV5-6 combines with J gene TRBJ1-5; maybe TRBD1 (5 bases). Between the trimmed V and J ends, which lost 4 bases and 3 bases, there was a span of 20 bases. Germline V gene sequence: CDR1 SGHDT, CDR2 YYEEEE. CDR3 length: 17 amino acids. The CDR3 DNA is TGTGCCAGCAGCCCCCACCTCAGGGCAGGGCTCAATCAGCCCCAGCATTTT. Residues: CASSPHLRAGLNQPQHF.

The chain employs TRBV6-5 and TRBJ1-3; D unclear. The CDR3 spans 11 residues. Looked up from germline, CDR1 is MNHEY and CDR2 is SVGAGI. V gave up 9 bases and J gave up 5 bases, with 8 bases separating them. CDR3: CASRDRNTIYF. CDR3 DNA: TGTGCCAGTAGAGACAGAAACACCATATATTTT.

This clone was seen more than once but under ten times. The genes are TRBV19 and TRBJ2-1, with 13 bases lining up with TRBD2. Trimming cost V 5 bases and J 5 bases; bases outside gene matches: 12. Germline V gene data show CDR1 as LNHDA and CDR2 as SQIVND (reference sequence). CDR3 size: 18 residues. In DNA form, the CDR3 reads TGTGCCAGTAGTGCGGGTCCCGGGACTAGCGGGAACAACAATGAGCAGTTCTTC. This encodes CASSAGPGTSGNNNEQFF.